A single sample is the source of the 24 T cell receptor beta chains below, sequenced in a study of OX40 agonist ivuxolimab in advanced cancers. The library was generated by the immunoSEQ multiplex PCR assay. TCRdb provides this immuneACCESS table in a form limited to in-frame rearrangements. Some clones are lacking; in checked studies, under half of them reflect an unresolved V gene, and why the rest are absent is not known. Present in this sample are 75,000 to 80,000 clones, around 81% of which were seen just once. Around 2% of the sample lies in the top ten. The source material was CD4+ or CD8+ T cells sorted from blood, sampled in a trial of the OX40 agonist ivuxolimab. The receptors here all came from an adult with an advanced solid tumor such as melanoma, head and neck, liver or kidney cancer.

The gene calls are TRBV28 and TRBJ1-3; maybe TRBD1 (5 bases). Per germline, CDR1 MDHEN and CDR2 SYDVKM. This CDR3 region has 16 residues. Trimming shortened V by 5 bases and J by 7 bases, and 21 bases separated the two germline ends. The CDR3 bases are TGTGCCAGCAGTCCCCCCAGGTTCGACTGGGGGAACACCATATATTTT. This codes for CASSPPRFDWGNTIYF.

This clone showed up just a few times. The V gene is TRBV5-1, the J gene TRBJ2-7; the D call may be TRBD1 or TRBD2 (5 bases each). CDR3 length equals 11 residues. V lost 5 bases, J lost 6 bases, and 9 bases lay in between. Germline loops: CDR1 SGHRS, CDR2 YFSETQ. CDR3 loop: CASRGEGEQYF. DNA of the CDR3: TGCGCCAGCAGGGGGGAAGGCGAGCAGTACTTC.

The chain links TRBV27 to TRBJ2-3, with D unresolved. This CDR3 is built from 13 residues. The V end lost 5 bases, the J end lost 3 bases, and 9 bases lay between the germline ends. The germline V gene encodes CDR1 MNHEY and CDR2 SMNVEV (reference sequence). The CDR3 loop reads CASSAQITDTQYF. The CDR3 nucleotides read TGTGCCAGCAGTGCACAGATTACAGATACGCAGTATTTT.

The chain is built from TRBV28 and TRBJ1-1; D may be TRBD1 (5 bases). The CDR3 is 15 residues long. Looked up from germline, CDR1 is MDHEN and CDR2 is SYDVKM. Trimming cost V 5 bases and J 0 bases, with 13 bases left between them. CDR3 amino acids: CASSVQGRMNTEAFF. DNA of the CDR3: TGTGCCAGCAGTGTCCAGGGCCGAATGAACACTGAAGCTTTCTTT.

J is TRBJ2-1 and V is TRBV6-1; D remains unclear. The CDR3 sequence is 12 residues long. The V gene lost 4 bases and the J gene lost 10 bases, with 11 bases spanning the gap. The germline V gene has CDR1 MNHNS and CDR2 SASEGT. CDR3 nucleotide sequence: TGTGCCAGCAGTGGGACCGGGTGGGAGCAGTTCTTC. It codes for CASSGTGWEQFF.

V is TRBV28 and J is TRBJ1-4; 8 nucleotides agree with TRBD1. Germline V gives CDR1 MDHEN, CDR2 SYDVKM. This CDR3 region has 14 residues. The trim removed 4 bases at V and 8 bases at J, leaving 6 bases unmatched. CDR3 coding DNA: TGTGCCAGCAGTTCGACAGGGGTTCCCGAAAAACTGTTTTTT. Protein sequence: CASSSTGVPEKLFF. The full variable domain, its missing parts supplied by reference TRBV28 and TRBJ1-4, is DVKVTQSSRYLVKRTGEKVFLECVQDMDHENMFWYRQDPGLGLRLIYFSYDVKMKEKGDIPEGYSVSREKKERFSLILESASTNQTSMYLCASSSTGVPEKLFFGSGTQLSVL.

V usage is TRBV18 and J usage is TRBJ2-5; D is unclear. Trimming shortened V by 4 bases and J by 2 bases, and 8 bases separated the two germline ends. Germline CDR1 is KGHSH and CDR2 is LQKENI. This CDR3 is 13 amino acids long. CDR3 bases: TGTGCCAGCTCACGCTTGCTACAAGAGACCCAGTACTTC. It is translated as CASSRLLQETQYF.

This clone was seen a single time. The chain is built from TRBV10-3 and TRBJ1-1; D is unclear. This CDR3 contains 14 residues. The V gene's germline CDR1 is ENHRY and CDR2 SYGVKD. V was pared by 0 bases and J by 1 base, with 6 bases between. CDR3 loop: CAISESWGNTEAFF. The DNA of the CDR3 is TGTGCCATCAGTGAGTCGTGGGGGAACACTGAAGCTTTCTTT.

The V and J genes are TRBV6-1 and TRBJ2-3; 7 bases agree with TRBD1. V was clipped by 10 bases and J by 4 bases; unmatched bases: 11. This CDR3 has 14 residues. The germline V gene has CDR1 MNHNS and CDR2 SASEGT. CDR3 loop: CAIRQGSRADTQYF. The CDR3 DNA sequence: TGTGCCATTAGACAGGGAAGTCGTGCAGATACGCAGTATTTT.

Only one count was recorded for this clone. The CDR3 bases are TGTGCCTGGAGTGTACTAGGGGGGGCCGATGAGCAGTTCTTC. Amino acid sequence: CAWSVLGGADEQFF. The V gene is TRBV30, the J gene TRBJ2-1; the D gene is possibly TRBD2 (7 bases). The V and J ends lost 0 bases and 8 bases respectively, with 14 bases between them. The CDR3 runs 14 residues. Germline assignment: CDR1 GTSNPN and CDR2 SVGIG (reference sequence).

A few counts support this clone. CDR3 bases: TGTGCCAGCAGCCCACAGGGGGCTGCCTCCTACAATGAGCAGTTCTTC. This encodes CASSPQGAASYNEQFF. This chain connects TRBV7-2 to TRBJ2-1; 9 nucleotides line up with TRBD1. The CDR3 is 16 amino acids. The V gene end was trimmed by 5 bases and the J gene end by 0 bases; junction bases not matched to a gene: 5. Germline lookup yields CDR1 SGHTA and CDR2 FQGNSA.

The V gene is TRBV14, the J gene TRBJ2-5, with D tentatively TRBD1 (7 bases). V was shortened by 1 base and J by 8 bases, with 23 bases between the two germline ends. Germline CDR1 and CDR2: SGHDN and FVKESK. The length of the CDR3 is 17 residues. CDR3 sequence (DNA): TGTGCCAGCAGCCAAGCATTTGGAAGACCCAGGGGGGAAACCCAGTACTTC. This translates into CASSQAFGRPRGETQYF.

CDR3 amino acids: CASSQSGRDYTGELFF. The DNA for the CDR3 is TGCGCCAGCAGTCAATCGGGTCGGGATTACACCGGGGAGCTGTTTTTT. The gene calls are TRBV23-1 and TRBJ2-2; TRBD2 is a possible D gene (5 bases). TRBV23-1 is an ORF; its function is uncertain. CDR3 length: 16 residues. V was pared by 0 bases and J by 3 bases, with 11 bases between.

The J gene is TRBJ1-1, the V gene TRBV29-1; perhaps TRBD1 as D (6 bases). Germline loops: CDR1 SQVTM, CDR2 ANQGSEA. The CDR3 spans 14 residues. V shed 7 bases and J shed 1 base, with 16 bases lying between them. CDR3: CSALGGAPNTEAFF. In DNA form, the CDR3 reads TGCAGCGCTCTCGGGGGGGCTCCGAACACTGAAGCTTTCTTT.

This chain joins TRBV29-1 and TRBJ2-7, with no clear D. The CDR3 is 15 amino acids. V gave up 0 bases and J gave up 7 bases, with 19 bases separating them. Germline-derived CDR1 and CDR2 are SQVTM and ANQGSEA. The chain's CDR3 is CSVEDRERGVEEQYF. The CDR3 coding sequence is TGCAGCGTTGAAGATCGCGAACGAGGAGTGGAGGAGCAGTACTTC.

The V call is TRBV9, the J call TRBJ2-2; D ambiguous. Trimming pared 0 bases from V and 0 bases from J, leaving 9 bases between. CDR1 SGDLS and CDR2 YYNGEE come from the germline V gene. The CDR3 is 16 residues long. The chain's CDR3 is CASSVVGRSNTGELFF. CDR3 bases: TGTGCCAGCAGCGTAGTGGGTAGATCGAACACCGGGGAGCTGTTTTTT. Supplemented by reference TRBV9 and TRBJ2-2, the full variable domain reads DSGVTQTPKHLITATGQRVTLRCSPRSGDLSVYWYQQSLDQGLQFLIQYYNGEERAKGNILERFSAQQFPDLHSELNLSSLELGDSALYFCASSVVGRSNTGELFFGEGSRLTVL.

The genes are TRBV18 and TRBJ2-1; tentative D call: TRBD1 (6 bases). The germline V and J ends were trimmed by 6 bases and 10 bases, with 22 bases remaining between them. Germline CDR1 and CDR2: KGHSH and LQKENI. The CDR3 is 15 residues long. CDR3 sequence (DNA): TGTGCCAGCTCCCAGGGACATTTTGAGAGAGGGGAGCAGTTCTTC. Protein product: CASSQGHFERGEQFF.

This chain joins TRBV11-3 and TRBJ2-7; D not resolved. Trimming cost V 1 base and J 3 bases, with 7 bases left between them. The CDR3 loop spans 13 amino acids. Germline-derived CDR1 and CDR2 are SGHNT and YENEEA. CDR3 nucleotide sequence: TGTGCCAGCAGCTTAGGCGGAAACTACGAGCAGTACTTC. Translated: CASSLGGNYEQYF.

The V call is TRBV20-1, the J call TRBJ2-7; unclear D gene. Germline assignment: CDR1 DFQATT and CDR2 SNEGSKA (reference sequence). Trimming took 6 bases from V and 6 from J, leaving 9 bases between them. The CDR3 spans 10 residues. The CDR3 protein is CSAYMVEQYF. CDR3 nucleotides: TGCAGTGCGTACATGGTCGAGCAGTACTTC.

V gene TRBV27 combines with J gene TRBJ2-1; 10 bases are a match to TRBD1. The CDR3 contains 14 residues. V shed 7 bases and J 2 bases; nucleotides not matched to a gene: 2. Germline CDR1 is MNHEY and CDR2 is SMNVEV (reference sequence). The CDR3 region has the DNA TGTGCCAGCAAGGGGACAGGGGCCTACAATGAGCAGTTCTTC. Amino acids: CASKGTGAYNEQFF.

The chain carries TRBV28 and TRBJ1-1; no clear D gene. In germline, CDR1 is MDHEN, CDR2 SYDVKM. This CDR3 is built from 15 residues. Trimming removed 3 bases from V and 5 bases from J, with 16 bases in between. The CDR3 spells CASSFGGSHGTEAFF. In nucleotides, the CDR3 is TGTGCCAGCAGTTTTGGCGGGAGCCATGGGACTGAAGCTTTCTTT. Full variable domain (missing parts from reference TRBV28 and TRBJ1-1): DVKVTQSSRYLVKRTGEKVFLECVQDMDHENMFWYRQDPGLGLRLIYFSYDVKMKEKGDIPEGYSVSREKKERFSLILESASTNQTSMYLCASSFGGSHGTEAFFGQGTRLTVV.

This clone has only one observation. The CDR3 sequence: CASSVVGQGGTYEQYF. CDR3 bases: TGCGCCAGCAGCGTAGTGGGACAGGGAGGGACCTACGAGCAGTACTTC. This sequence joins TRBV5-1 and TRBJ2-7; 9 bases map to TRBD1. Trimming cost V 4 bases and J 2 bases; bases outside gene matches: 10. The CDR3 covers 16 residues. Germline V gene lookup returns CDR1 SGHRS and CDR2 YFSETQ.

The V call is TRBV9, the J call TRBJ2-5, with TRBD1 matching 7 bases. With 4 bases clipped from V and 1 base from J, the junction kept 4 bases outside the gene matches. Germline lookup yields CDR1 SGDLS and CDR2 YYNGEE. The CDR3 covers 14 residues. CDR3 sequence: CASSIGTAQETQYF. For the CDR3, the DNA is TGTGCCAGCAGCATCGGGACAGCCCAAGAGACCCAGTACTTC.

This clone was recorded only once. The chain has TRBV7-9 and TRBJ1-2, with D unclear. Germline lookup yields CDR1 SEHNR and CDR2 FQNEAQ (reference sequence). Between the trimmed V and J ends, which lost 1 base and 0 bases, there was a span of 9 bases. CDR3 size: 15 residues. The CDR3 reads CASSLVALANYGYTF. The CDR3 DNA sequence: TGTGCCAGCAGCTTAGTTGCACTAGCTAACTATGGCTACACCTTC.